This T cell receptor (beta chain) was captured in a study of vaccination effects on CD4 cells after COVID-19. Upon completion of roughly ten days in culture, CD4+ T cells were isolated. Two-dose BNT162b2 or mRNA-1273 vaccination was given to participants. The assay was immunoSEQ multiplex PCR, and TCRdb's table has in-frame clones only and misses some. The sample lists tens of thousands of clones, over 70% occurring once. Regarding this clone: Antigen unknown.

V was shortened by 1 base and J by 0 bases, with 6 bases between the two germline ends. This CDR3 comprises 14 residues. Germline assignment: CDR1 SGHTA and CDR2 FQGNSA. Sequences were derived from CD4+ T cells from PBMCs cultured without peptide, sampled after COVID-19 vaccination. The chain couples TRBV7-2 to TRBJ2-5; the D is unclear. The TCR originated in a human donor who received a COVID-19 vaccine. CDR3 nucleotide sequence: TGTGCCAGCAGCTTAGTGAGCAACCAAGAGACCCAGTACTTC. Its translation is CASSLVSNQETQYF.